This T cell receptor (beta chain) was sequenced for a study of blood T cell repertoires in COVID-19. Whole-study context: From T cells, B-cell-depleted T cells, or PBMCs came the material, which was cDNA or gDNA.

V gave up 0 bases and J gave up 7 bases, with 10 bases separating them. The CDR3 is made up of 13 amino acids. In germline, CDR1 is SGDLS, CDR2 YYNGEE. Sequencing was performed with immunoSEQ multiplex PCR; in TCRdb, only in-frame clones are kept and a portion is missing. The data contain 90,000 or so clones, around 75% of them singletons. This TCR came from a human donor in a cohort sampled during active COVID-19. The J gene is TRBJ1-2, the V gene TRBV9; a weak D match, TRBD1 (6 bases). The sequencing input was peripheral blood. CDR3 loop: CASSVEGVAGYTF. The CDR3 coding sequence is TGTGCCAGCAGCGTAGAGGGGGTTGCTGGCTACACCTTC.